Shown below are 5 T cell receptor beta chains from a single sample sequenced in a study of blood T cell repertoires in COVID-19. Using immunoSEQ multiplex PCR, the repertoire was profiled, and TCRdb retains in-frame clones only, with some absent. This table has a few hundred thousand clones, about 87% appearing once. Sequenced: PBMCs or T cells enriched from blood (not recorded which). The receptors were sampled from a woman aged 35 to 49 with acute COVID-19.

The genes are TRBV5-1 and TRBJ1-4; D may be TRBD1 (6 bases). The length of the CDR3 is 14 residues. V dropped 0 bases and J dropped 8 bases, with 11 bases sitting between them. Germline V gives CDR1 SGHRS, CDR2 YFSETQ. This chain's CDR3 is CASSLGQGKEKLFF. CDR3 DNA sequence: TGCGCCAGCAGCTTGGGCCAGGGGAAGGAAAAACTGTTTTTT.

The V gene is TRBV7-2, the J gene TRBJ2-5, with 7 nucleotides matching TRBD2. V was pared by 6 bases and J by 2 bases, with 9 bases of the junction left unmatched. CDR3 length: 15 residues. In germline, CDR1 is SGHTA, CDR2 FQGNSA. CDR3 protein: CASRERGREQETQYF. Written as DNA, the CDR3 is TGTGCCAGCAGAGAGAGAGGGAGGGAACAAGAGACCCAGTACTTC.

The V gene is TRBV18, the J gene TRBJ2-3; no firm D call. V lost 2 bases, J lost 4 bases, and 4 bases lay in between. The length of the CDR3 is 12 residues. Germline V gene data show CDR1 as KGHSH and CDR2 as LQKENI. In DNA, the CDR3 is TGTGCCAGCTCACCAAGCGCAGATACGCAGTATTTT. Its translation is CASSPSADTQYF.

The chain has TRBV4-2 and TRBJ2-1; D unresolved. The ends were cut back, 1 base at V and 5 bases at J, with 6 bases in the middle. Germline-derived CDR1 and CDR2 are LGHNA and YNFKEQ. The CDR3 length is 13 residues. CDR3 protein: CASSQGTDNEQFF. The CDR3 DNA reads as TGTGCCAGCAGCCAAGGAACAGACAATGAGCAGTTCTTC.

This chain links TRBV9 with TRBJ2-5; 12 bases fit TRBD1. The CDR3 spans 15 residues. CDR1 is SGDLS, CDR2 YYNGEE, per germline. The V and J ends lost 3 bases and 5 bases, in that order; junction bases with no gene match: 5. The CDR3 loop is CASSAGGTGGETQYF. As DNA, the CDR3 is TGTGCCAGCAGCGCAGGGGGGACAGGGGGCGAGACCCAGTACTTC.